The 8 T cell receptor beta chains listed next were all sequenced from one sample in a study of T cells in localized non-small cell lung cancer. Assay: immunoSEQ multiplex PCR; the TCRdb copy retains only in-frame clones and omits some. The sample holds 15,000 to 17,000 clones, 87% seen once. The sequenced sample was peripheral blood mononuclear cells, obtained before any cancer treatment. These TCRs come from a male donor aged 60 or older with stage II lung adenocarcinoma.

Written as DNA, the CDR3 is TGTGCCAGTAGTAAGGGAGGGCTAGCGAATGAGCAGTTCTTC. Translating gives CASSKGGLANEQFF. The V call is TRBV19, the J call TRBJ2-1, with TRBD2 matching 7 bases. Losses at the gene ends were 4 bases for V and 7 bases for J; bases not matched to a gene: 7. The CDR3 loop spans 14 amino acids. Germline lookup yields CDR1 LNHDA and CDR2 SQIVND (reference sequence).

J is TRBJ2-7 and V is TRBV11-2; 9 nucleotides line up with TRBD1. The junction had 8 bases not matched to a gene; V was cut back by 5 bases and J by 3 bases. There are 15 residues in the CDR3. Germline-derived CDR1 and CDR2 are SGHAT and FQNNGV. CDR3 region: CASSLGQGNYYEQYF. The DNA for the CDR3 is TGTGCCAGCAGCCTAGGACAGGGGAATTACTACGAGCAGTACTTC.

The chain uses TRBV5-4 and TRBJ1-2; perhaps TRBD1 as D (5 bases). The V gene lost 4 bases and the J gene lost 2 bases, with 9 bases spanning the gap. The CDR3 loop spans 13 amino acids. Germline CDR1 SGHNT, CDR2 YYREEE (reference sequence). The CDR3 sequence: CASSPGGNYGYTF. As DNA, the CDR3 is TGTGCCAGCAGCCCGGGGGGAAACTATGGCTACACCTTC. Full variable domain (outside the CDR3, taken from reference TRBV5-4 and TRBJ1-2): ETGVTQSPTHLIKTRGQQVTLRCSSQSGHNTVSWYQQALGQGPQFIFQYYREEENGRGNFPPRFSGLQFPNYSSELNVNALELDDSALYLCASSPGGNYGYTFGSGTRLTVV.

This rearrangement joins TRBV18 to TRBJ2-3; D gene uncertain. V was cut by 5 bases and J by 2 bases, with 5 bases left in between. CDR1 is KGHSH and CDR2 is LQKENI in the germline V gene. The CDR3 extends over 12 amino acids. The CDR3 region is CASSTFTDTQYF. The CDR3 nucleotides are TGTGCCAGCTCAACCTTCACAGATACGCAGTATTTT.

This chain joins TRBV5-4 and TRBJ1-5, with D perhaps TRBD1 (5 bases). Germline assignment: CDR1 SGHNT and CDR2 YYREEE (reference sequence). V was pared by 1 base and J by 4 bases, with 9 bases between. CDR3 length: 14 amino acids. CDR3 sequence reads: CASSLQGTNQPQHF. DNA of the CDR3: TGTGCCAGCAGCTTGCAAGGGACGAATCAGCCCCAGCATTTT. Together with reference TRBV5-4 and TRBJ1-5, the CDR3 gives the full variable domain: ETGVTQSPTHLIKTRGQQVTLRCSSQSGHNTVSWYQQALGQGPQFIFQYYREEENGRGNFPPRFSGLQFPNYSSELNVNALELDDSALYLCASSLQGTNQPQHFGDGTRLSIL.

The chain carries TRBV27 and TRBJ1-2, with D possibly matching TRBD1 (6 bases). The CDR3 spans 16 residues. V lost 3 bases to trimming and J lost 8 bases, with 22 bases between them. Germline CDR1 reads MNHEY; CDR2 reads SMNVEV (reference sequence). DNA for the CDR3: TGTGCCAGCAGTTTCTCCCCGCTACAGGGTAACGGCGGCTACACCTTC. This encodes CASSFSPLQGNGGYTF.

The V and J genes are TRBV9 and TRBJ1-1; D not certain. Germline CDR1 SGDLS, CDR2 YYNGEE. The CDR3 consists of 14 residues. Trimming left V 3 bases short and J 6 bases short, with 15 bases between. The DNA of the CDR3 is TGTGCCAGCAGCGGGGAGGGTCGGGGATCTGAAGCTTTCTTT. It is translated as CASSGEGRGSEAFF.

The V gene is TRBV5-4, the J gene TRBJ2-1; 7 nucleotides align to TRBD2. CDR1 SGHNT and CDR2 YYREEE come from the germline V gene (reference sequence). V dropped 1 base and J dropped 10; count of bases not matched to a gene: 8. CDR3 size: 14 residues. Here the CDR3 DNA reads TGTGCCAGCAGCTTGCCCGGGACTACACTAGAGCAGTTCTTC. This gives the protein CASSLPGTTLEQFF. The whole variable domain, remainder taken from reference TRBV5-4 and TRBJ2-1, is ETGVTQSPTHLIKTRGQQVTLRCSSQSGHNTVSWYQQALGQGPQFIFQYYREEENGRGNFPPRFSGLQFPNYSSELNVNALELDDSALYLCASSLPGTTLEQFFGPGTRLTVL.